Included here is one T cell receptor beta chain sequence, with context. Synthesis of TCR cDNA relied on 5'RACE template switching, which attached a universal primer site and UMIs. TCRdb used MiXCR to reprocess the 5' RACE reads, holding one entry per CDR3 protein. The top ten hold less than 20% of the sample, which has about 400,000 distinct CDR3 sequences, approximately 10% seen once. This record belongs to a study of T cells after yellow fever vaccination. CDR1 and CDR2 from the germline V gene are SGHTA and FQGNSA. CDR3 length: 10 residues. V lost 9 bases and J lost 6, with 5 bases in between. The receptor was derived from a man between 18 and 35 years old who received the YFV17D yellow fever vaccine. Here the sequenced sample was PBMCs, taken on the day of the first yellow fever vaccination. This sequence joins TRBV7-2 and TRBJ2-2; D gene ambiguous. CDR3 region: CASGAGELFF. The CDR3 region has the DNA TGTGCCAGTGGCGCCGGGGAGCTGTTTTTT.